The text below deals with one T cell receptor (beta chain). Its target is unknown. Addition of UMIs with a 6-nucleotide sample barcode was achieved by template switching. Following a re-call of the 5' RACE reads, TCRdb has one entry per CDR3 protein and lacks DNA. The repertoire shows around 40,000 distinct CDR3 sequences; the top ten hold more than 4.5%. This sample was included in a study of monozygotic twins with inflammatory bowel disease. Study findings and constraints: Possibly reflecting limited power, no difference in repertoire similarity was found between concordant and discordant twins.

The CDR3 is 17 amino acids. Per germline, CDR1 SGHDT and CDR2 YYEEEE. This TCR was sampled from a human donor with ulcerative colitis or Crohn's disease, or a healthy co-twin of an affected twin (not recorded which). Sample: blood. V is TRBV5-6 and J is TRBJ2-6; TCRdb names TRBD2, which stays unverified in the absence of DNA. This CDR3 is CASTAAPGLSGANVLTF.